These 4 T cell receptor beta chains share one sample of origin, sequenced in a study of blood T cells in healthy people across ages. A sample-barcoded 5' primer and a J-beta primer mix were used in a second PCR of roughly 7 to 11 cycles. From the 5' RACE reads, TCRdb called clonotypes with MiXCR, one entry per CDR3 protein. The data show around 850,000 distinct CDR3 sequences, approximately 35% seen once. The sequenced material came from blood. All receptors come from a man aged 18-30 years in good health.

The chain links TRBV4-3 to TRBJ2-5; 7 positions agree with TRBD1. Germline V gives CDR1 LGHNA, CDR2 YSLEER. This CDR3 has 15 amino acids. V gave up 0 bases and J gave up 2 bases; unmatched junction bases: 3. Here the CDR3 DNA reads TGCGCCAGCAGCCAAGATCCCAGGGGGCAAGAGACCCAGTACTTC. Translation gives CASSQDPRGQETQYF.

In the case of this clonotype: Given a much more abundant clone one base away, this may be a read error. This chain uses TRBV27 with TRBJ2-7; D is unresolved. Per the germline V gene, CDR1 is MNHEY and CDR2 is SMNVEV (reference sequence). V dropped 6 bases and J dropped 6 bases, with 12 bases sitting between them. The CDR3 has 12 residues. CDR3 loop: CASRTTASEQYF. In nucleotides, the CDR3 is TGTGCCAGCAGAACTACAGCCTCCGAGCAGTACTTC.

CDR3 loop: CASSIGTGSTGELFF. Here the CDR3 DNA reads TGTGCCAGTAGTATTGGGACAGGGAGTACCGGGGAGCTGTTTTTT. This chain uses TRBV19 with TRBJ2-2; 9 nucleotides line up with TRBD1. V lost 3 bases to trimming and J lost 5 bases; unmatched junction nucleotides: 4. In germline, CDR1 is LNHDA, CDR2 SQIVND (reference sequence). The length of the CDR3 is 15 residues.

This clonotype was seen a handful of times. The chain joins TRBV7-2 to TRBJ1-1, with 8 positions matching TRBD1. The ends lost 5 bases at V and 10 bases at J; junction bases unmatched: 12. The CDR3 has 14 amino acids. CDR1 and CDR2 from the germline V gene are SGHTA and FQGNSA. CDR3 region: CASSQGQGPIRAFF. CDR3 bases: TGTGCCAGCAGCCAAGGACAGGGCCCCATTAGAGCTTTCTTT.